Following are 15 T cell receptor beta chains from one sample sequenced in a study of shared clonotypes between healthy human individuals. Measured with immunoSEQ multiplex PCR; TCRdb has only the in-frame clones, and not every one. The sample consists of 2 million to 2.5 million clones, roughly 92% of them appearing once. The sequenced sample was naive CD4+ T cells from PBMCs. Regarding subset: CD45RA+ positively selected. All receptors derive from a man younger than 35 in good health. Some clones in this sample may be carry-over from other donors' samples.

The CDR3, as DNA: TGCGCCAGCAGCCCCAGGCGGGAGCGGGCCTACGAGCAGTACTTC. This gives the protein CASSPRRERAYEQYF. This chain links TRBV4-1 with TRBJ2-7, with 7 bases fitting TRBD2. CDR1 is MGHRA and CDR2 is YSYEKL in the germline V gene. V lost 4 bases and J lost 2; bases outside the gene matches: 8. This CDR3 has 15 residues.

The J gene is TRBJ2-3, the V gene TRBV11-3; no clear D gene. In germline, CDR1 is SGHNT, CDR2 YENEEA. V was cut by 3 bases and J by 2 bases, with 12 bases left in between. The CDR3 is 15 residues long. The CDR3 loop reads CASSFGSSDTDTQYF. CDR3 coding DNA: TGTGCCAGCAGCTTCGGGTCTAGTGACACAGATACGCAGTATTTT.

This sequence joins TRBV7-9 and TRBJ2-3, with D maybe TRBD2 (5 bases). CDR3 length equals 14 residues. V dropped 5 bases and J dropped 1 base, with 10 bases sitting between them. Germline lookup yields CDR1 SEHNR and CDR2 FQNEAQ (reference sequence). The CDR3 loop is CASSPPGGTDTQYF. The CDR3 coding sequence is TGTGCCAGCAGCCCCCCCGGGGGCACAGATACGCAGTATTTT.

This rearrangement joins TRBV7-2 to TRBJ2-7; D might be TRBD1 or TRBD2, each matching 5 bases. Looked up from germline, CDR1 is SGHTA and CDR2 is FQGNSA. CDR3 length equals 14 residues. Trimming cost V 5 bases and J 3 bases, with 14 bases left between them. CDR3 in amino acids: CASSPGPQVYEQYF. The CDR3 nucleotides read TGTGCCAGCAGCCCGGGACCCCAGGTCTACGAGCAGTACTTC.

The chain uses TRBV30 and TRBJ2-7; 8 nucleotides match TRBD1. The trim removed 3 bases at V and 0 bases at J, leaving 4 bases unmatched. There are 14 residues in the CDR3. The germline V gene encodes CDR1 GTSNPN and CDR2 SVGIG (reference sequence). This CDR3 is CAWRQTGGSYEQYF. CDR3 nucleotides: TGTGCCTGGAGACAAACAGGGGGCTCCTACGAGCAGTACTTC.

V gene TRBV5-1 combines with J gene TRBJ1-4; 8 bases line up with TRBD1. Germline V gene data show CDR1 as SGHRS and CDR2 as YFSETQ. Trimming cost V 2 bases and J 11 bases; bases outside gene matches: 14. This CDR3 comprises 16 residues. CDR3 DNA sequence: TGCGCCAGCAGCTTAGATGGACAGGGCATGGGGGCGAAACTGTTTTTT. Its protein is CASSLDGQGMGAKLFF.

The rearrangement links TRBV28 to TRBJ2-1, with D tentatively TRBD2 (5 bases). Germline V CDR1 and CDR2: MDHEN, SYDVKM. The CDR3 length is 12 residues. Trimming removed 2 bases from V and 8 bases from J, with 7 bases in between. DNA for the CDR3: TGTGCCAGCAGTTTACTAGCTGATGAGCAGTTCTTC. This gives the protein CASSLLADEQFF. The full variable domain, rest sourced from reference TRBV28 and TRBJ2-1, is DVKVTQSSRYLVKRTGEKVFLECVQDMDHENMFWYRQDPGLGLRLIYFSYDVKMKEKGDIPEGYSVSREKKERFSLILESASTNQTSMYLCASSLLADEQFFGPGTRLTVL.

In this sample, this clone turned up once. J is TRBJ2-3 and V is TRBV5-4, with 10 bases lining up with TRBD2. V lost 5 bases to trimming and J lost 6 bases; unmatched junction nucleotides: 12. CDR3 length equals 16 residues. Germline V CDR1 and CDR2: SGHNT, YYREEE (reference sequence). CDR3 amino acids: CASSPPRSGRGDTQYF. CDR3 DNA: TGTGCCAGCAGTCCCCCTCGGAGCGGGAGGGGGGATACGCAGTATTTT. Complete variable domain (other parts from reference TRBV5-4 and TRBJ2-3): ETGVTQSPTHLIKTRGQQVTLRCSSQSGHNTVSWYQQALGQGPQFIFQYYREEENGRGNFPPRFSGLQFPNYSSELNVNALELDDSALYLCASSPPRSGRGDTQYFGPGTRLTVL.

This rearrangement joins TRBV25-1 to TRBJ2-1; D remains unclear. Per the germline V gene, CDR1 is MGHDK and CDR2 is SYGVNS. The V gene lost 2 bases and the J gene lost 0 bases, with 11 bases spanning the gap. This CDR3 has 16 amino acids. CDR3 coding DNA: TGTGCCAGCAGTGAACCATACACGAGCTCCTACAATGAGCAGTTCTTC. This translates into CASSEPYTSSYNEQFF. The entire variable domain, with the rest obtained from reference TRBV25-1 and TRBJ2-1, is as follows: EADIYQTPRYLVIGTGKKITLECSQTMGHDKMYWYQQDPGMELHLIHYSYGVNSTEKGDLSSESTVSRIRTEHFPLTLESARPSHTSQYLCASSEPYTSSYNEQFFGPGTRLTVL.

This clone was counted once. CDR3: CASSLWRQQAFF. The DNA of the CDR3 is TGTGCCAGCAGCTTATGGCGACAGCAAGCTTTCTTT. The chain uses TRBV7-2 and TRBJ1-1, with a weak D call TRBD1 (5 bases). The CDR3 consists of 12 residues. V lost 2 bases, J lost 9 bases, and 10 bases lay in between. Germline V gene data show CDR1 as SGHTA and CDR2 as FQGNSA.

This clone was counted once. CDR3 nucleotide sequence: TGCAGCGTTGCAAGGGCAGTGAGCTACAATGAGCAGTTCTTC. Encoded protein: CSVARAVSYNEQFF. This sequence joins TRBV29-1 and TRBJ2-1; D not certain. CDR3 length equals 14 residues. CDR1 and CDR2 (germline): SQVTM, ANQGSEA. Between the trimmed V and J ends, which lost 4 bases and 3 bases, there was a span of 13 bases.

The V gene is TRBV15, the J gene TRBJ2-1, with unresolved D. Germline V gene lookup returns CDR1 LNHNV and CDR2 YYDKDF (reference sequence). The CDR3 extends over 16 amino acids. V shed 1 base and J shed 0 bases, with 10 bases lying between them. The CDR3 is CATSRVAYPSYNEQFF. The DNA of the CDR3 is TGTGCCACCAGCAGAGTAGCTTACCCCTCCTACAATGAGCAGTTCTTC.

Turning to this clone: This same CDR3 is encoded by further DNA sequences in the sample. The rearrangement uses TRBV28 and TRBJ1-2; D is uncertain. From germline, CDR1 is MDHEN and CDR2 SYDVKM. The V end was cut by 4 bases, the J end by 3 bases, with 9 bases between. This CDR3 has 13 residues. The CDR3 is CASSSPYDYGYTF. DNA for the CDR3: TGTGCCAGCAGTTCCCCGTATGACTATGGCTACACCTTC.

The chain joins TRBV5-5 to TRBJ1-1; no clear D. Germline V gene lookup returns CDR1 SGHKS and CDR2 YYEKEE (reference sequence). The CDR3 sequence is 14 residues long. The ends were cut back, 0 bases at V and 5 bases at J, with 11 bases in the middle. Here the CDR3 reads CASSLDPARTEAFF. The DNA of the CDR3 is TGTGCCAGCAGCTTGGACCCAGCGCGGACTGAAGCTTTCTTT.

The chain couples TRBV30 to TRBJ1-1, with D possibly being TRBD1 (5 bases). Germline CDR1 is GTSNPN and CDR2 is SVGIG (reference sequence). The CDR3 length is 13 residues. V lost 3 bases and J lost 6, with 14 bases in between. The CDR3 sequence is CAWRGSRGAEAFF. CDR3 DNA sequence: TGTGCCTGGAGGGGCAGTCGAGGGGCTGAAGCTTTCTTT.